This TCR beta chain was recovered during a study of blood T cell repertoires in COVID-19. Study as a whole: Specimens from acute and convalescent COVID-19 originated in the United States, Italy and Spain. T cells, B-cell-depleted T cells, or PBMCs supplied cDNA or gDNA.

V lost 2 bases, J lost 1 base, and 4 bases stayed unmatched. The CDR3 runs to 15 residues. Germline V CDR1 and CDR2: SGDLS, YYNGEE. The method was immunoSEQ multiplex PCR; TCRdb's version includes in-frame clones alone and lacks a portion of them. This sample has about 94,000 clones, with 65% to 85% found just once. This clone appeared a few times. The sample was peripheral blood. The rearrangement links TRBV9 to TRBJ1-2; 8 bases are shared with TRBD1. The receptor was derived from a man aged 55 to 69 with acute or convalescent COVID-19. The CDR3 sequence: CASSVTGGGNYGYTF. The CDR3 DNA reads TGTGCCAGCAGCGTTACAGGGGGAGGTAACTATGGCTACACCTTC.